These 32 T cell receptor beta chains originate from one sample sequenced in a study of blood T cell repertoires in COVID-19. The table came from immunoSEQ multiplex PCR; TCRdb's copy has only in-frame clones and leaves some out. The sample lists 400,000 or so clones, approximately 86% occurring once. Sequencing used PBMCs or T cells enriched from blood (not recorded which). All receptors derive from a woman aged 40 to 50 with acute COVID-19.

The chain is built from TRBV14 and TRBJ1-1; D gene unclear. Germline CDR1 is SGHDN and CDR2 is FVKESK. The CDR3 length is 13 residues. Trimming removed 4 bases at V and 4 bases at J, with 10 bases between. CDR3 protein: CASSRSRSTEAFF. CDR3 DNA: TGTGCCAGCAGCCGGTCCAGATCCACTGAAGCTTTCTTT. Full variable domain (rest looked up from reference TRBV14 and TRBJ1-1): EAGVTQFPSHSVIEKGQTVTLRCDPISGHDNLYWYRRVMGKEIKFLLHFVKESKQDESGMPNNRFLAERTGGTYSTLKVQPAELEDSGVYFCASSRSRSTEAFFGQGTRLTVV.

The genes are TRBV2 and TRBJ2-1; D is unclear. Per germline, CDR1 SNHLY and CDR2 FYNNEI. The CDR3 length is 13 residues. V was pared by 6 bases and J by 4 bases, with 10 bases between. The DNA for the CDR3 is TGTGCCAGCAGGTTAACCAGATACAATGAGCAGTTCTTC. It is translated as CASRLTRYNEQFF.

The CDR3 DNA reads TGTGCCAGCAGGCCGCTCCCGGGGGACACTGAAGCTTTCTTT. This encodes CASRPLPGDTEAFF. J is TRBJ1-1 and V is TRBV27; maybe TRBD1 (5 bases). CDR1 is MNHEY and CDR2 is SMNVEV in the germline V gene (reference sequence). Trimming pared 6 bases from V and 3 bases from J, leaving 14 bases between. This CDR3 is built from 14 residues.

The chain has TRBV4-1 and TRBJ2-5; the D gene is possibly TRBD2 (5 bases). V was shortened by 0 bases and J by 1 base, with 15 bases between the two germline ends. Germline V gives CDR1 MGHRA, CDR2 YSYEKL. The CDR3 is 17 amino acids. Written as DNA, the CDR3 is TGCGCCAGCAGCCAAGAAAGATCCGGACTCCTCCAAGAGACCCAGTACTTC. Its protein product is CASSQERSGLLQETQYF.

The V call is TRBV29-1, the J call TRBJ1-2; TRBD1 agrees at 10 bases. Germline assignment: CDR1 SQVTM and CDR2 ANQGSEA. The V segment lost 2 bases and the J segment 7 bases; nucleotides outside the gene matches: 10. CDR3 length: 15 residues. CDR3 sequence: CSVEHLTGGAVGYTF. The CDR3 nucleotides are TGCAGCGTTGAACACCTGACAGGGGGCGCGGTTGGCTACACCTTC.

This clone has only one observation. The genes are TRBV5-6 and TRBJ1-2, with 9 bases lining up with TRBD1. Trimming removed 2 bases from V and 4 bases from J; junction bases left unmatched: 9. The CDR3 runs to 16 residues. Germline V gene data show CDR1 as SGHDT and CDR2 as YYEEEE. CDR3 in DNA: TGTGCCAGCAGCTTTGGGCCGGGACAGGGTCCCTATGGCTACACCTTC. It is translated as CASSFGPGQGPYGYTF.

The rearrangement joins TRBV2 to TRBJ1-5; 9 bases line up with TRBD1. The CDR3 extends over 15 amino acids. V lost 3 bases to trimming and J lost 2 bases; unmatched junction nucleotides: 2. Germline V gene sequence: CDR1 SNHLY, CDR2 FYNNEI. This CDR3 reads CASSDRDRGNQPQHF. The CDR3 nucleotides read TGTGCCAGCAGTGACCGGGACAGGGGCAATCAGCCCCAGCATTTT.

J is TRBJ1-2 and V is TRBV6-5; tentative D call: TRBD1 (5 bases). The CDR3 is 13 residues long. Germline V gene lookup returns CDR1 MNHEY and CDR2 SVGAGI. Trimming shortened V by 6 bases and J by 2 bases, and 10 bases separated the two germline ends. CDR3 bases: TGTGCCAGCAGATACGACAGCAACTATGGCTACACCTTC. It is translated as CASRYDSNYGYTF.

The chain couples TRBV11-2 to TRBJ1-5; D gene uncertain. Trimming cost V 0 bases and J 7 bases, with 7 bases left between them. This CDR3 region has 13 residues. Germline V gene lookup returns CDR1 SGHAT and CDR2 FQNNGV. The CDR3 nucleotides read TGTGCCAGCAGCTTAGAACAGACACAGCCCCAGCATTTT. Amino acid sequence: CASSLEQTQPQHF.

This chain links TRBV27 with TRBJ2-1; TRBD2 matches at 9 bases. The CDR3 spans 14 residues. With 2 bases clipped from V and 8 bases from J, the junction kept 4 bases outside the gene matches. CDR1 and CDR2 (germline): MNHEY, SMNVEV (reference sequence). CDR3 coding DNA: TGTGCCAGCAGTTTAGCGGGGGGGCCCGATGAGCAGTTCTTC. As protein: CASSLAGGPDEQFF.

CDR3 residues: CASSQGGQAYYGYTF. The CDR3 coding sequence is TGCGCCAGCAGCCAAGGCGGACAGGCCTACTATGGCTACACCTTC. The chain joins TRBV4-1 to TRBJ1-2; TRBD1 matches at 7 bases. Losses at the gene ends were 1 base for V and 3 bases for J; bases not matched to a gene: 5. Germline CDR1 is MGHRA and CDR2 is YSYEKL. The CDR3 spans 15 residues.

The CDR3 bases are TGCGCCAGCAGCTTGGAGGAGGCCAACACTGAAGCTTTCTTT. Residues: CASSLEEANTEAFF. The chain has TRBV5-1 and TRBJ1-1; no reliable D call. Trimming removed 0 bases from V and 2 bases from J, with 8 bases in between. Germline V CDR1 and CDR2: SGHRS, YFSETQ. The CDR3 covers 14 residues.

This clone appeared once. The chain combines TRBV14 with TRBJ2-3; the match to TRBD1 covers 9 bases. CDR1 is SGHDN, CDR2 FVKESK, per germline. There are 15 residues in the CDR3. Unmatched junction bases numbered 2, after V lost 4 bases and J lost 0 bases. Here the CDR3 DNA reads TGTGCCAGCAGCCGCGGGACAGGGAGCACAGATACGCAGTATTTT. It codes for CASSRGTGSTDTQYF. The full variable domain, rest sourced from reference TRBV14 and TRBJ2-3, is EAGVTQFPSHSVIEKGQTVTLRCDPISGHDNLYWYRRVMGKEIKFLLHFVKESKQDESGMPNNRFLAERTGGTYSTLKVQPAELEDSGVYFCASSRGTGSTDTQYFGPGTRLTVL.

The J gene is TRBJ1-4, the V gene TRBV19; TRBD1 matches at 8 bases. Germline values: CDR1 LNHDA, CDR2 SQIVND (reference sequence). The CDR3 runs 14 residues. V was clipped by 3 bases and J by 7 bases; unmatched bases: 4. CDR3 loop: CASSIQDRVEKLFF. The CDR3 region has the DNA TGTGCCAGTAGTATCCAGGACAGGGTTGAAAAACTGTTTTTT.

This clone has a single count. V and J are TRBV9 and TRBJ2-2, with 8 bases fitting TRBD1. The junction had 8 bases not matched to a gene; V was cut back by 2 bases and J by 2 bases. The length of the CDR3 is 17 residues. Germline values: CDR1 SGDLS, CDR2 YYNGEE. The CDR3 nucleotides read TGTGCCAGCAGCGTTCTCGCAGGGGGCCCCAACACCGGGGAGCTGTTTTTT. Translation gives CASSVLAGGPNTGELFF.

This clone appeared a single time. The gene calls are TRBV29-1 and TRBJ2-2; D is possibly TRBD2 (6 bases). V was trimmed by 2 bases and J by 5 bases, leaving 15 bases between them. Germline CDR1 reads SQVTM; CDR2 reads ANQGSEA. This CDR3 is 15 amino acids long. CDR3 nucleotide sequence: TGCAGCGTTGAATGGGGGGAGTCGATGACCGGGGAGCTGTTTTTT. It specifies CSVEWGESMTGELFF.

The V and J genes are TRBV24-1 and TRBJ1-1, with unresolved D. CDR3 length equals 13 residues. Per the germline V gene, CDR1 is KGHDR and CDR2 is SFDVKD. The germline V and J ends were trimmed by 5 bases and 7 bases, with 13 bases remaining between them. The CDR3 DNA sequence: TGTGCCACCAGTGCTCCCGGAGGTTTTGAAGCTTTCTTT. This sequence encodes CATSAPGGFEAFF.

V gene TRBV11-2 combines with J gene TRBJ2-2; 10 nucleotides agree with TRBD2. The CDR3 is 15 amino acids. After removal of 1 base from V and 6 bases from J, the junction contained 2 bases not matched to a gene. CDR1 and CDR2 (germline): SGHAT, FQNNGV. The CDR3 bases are TGTGCCAGCAGCTTAGTAGCGGGGGGCCCCGGGGAGCTGTTTTTT. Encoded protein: CASSLVAGGPGELFF.

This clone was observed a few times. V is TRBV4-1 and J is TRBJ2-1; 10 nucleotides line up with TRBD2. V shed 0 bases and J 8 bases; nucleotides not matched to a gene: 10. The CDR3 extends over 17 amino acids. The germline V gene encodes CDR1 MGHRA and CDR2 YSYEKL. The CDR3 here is CASSQERLAGAWDEQFF. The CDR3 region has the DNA TGCGCCAGCAGCCAAGAGAGGCTAGCGGGGGCCTGGGATGAGCAGTTCTTC.

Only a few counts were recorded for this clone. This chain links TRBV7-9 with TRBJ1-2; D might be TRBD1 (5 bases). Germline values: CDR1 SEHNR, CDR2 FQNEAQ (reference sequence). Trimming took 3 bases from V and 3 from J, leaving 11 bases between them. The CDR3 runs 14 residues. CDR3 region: CASSFLQGDYGYTF. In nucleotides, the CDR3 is TGTGCCAGCAGCTTTCTCCAGGGTGACTATGGCTACACCTTC. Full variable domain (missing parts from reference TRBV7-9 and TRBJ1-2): DTGVSQNPRHKITKRGQNVTFRCDPISEHNRLYWYRQTLGQGPEFLTYFQNEAQLEKSRLLSDRFSAERPKGSFSTLEIQRTEQGDSAMYLCASSFLQGDYGYTFGSGTRLTVV.

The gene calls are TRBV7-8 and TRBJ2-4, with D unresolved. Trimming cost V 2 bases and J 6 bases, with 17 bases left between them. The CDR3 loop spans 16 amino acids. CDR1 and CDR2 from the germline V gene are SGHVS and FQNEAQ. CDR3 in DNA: TGTGCCAGCAGCTTATTCGGCGGAAGAAGCCCAAACATTCAGTACTTC. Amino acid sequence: CASSLFGGRSPNIQYF.

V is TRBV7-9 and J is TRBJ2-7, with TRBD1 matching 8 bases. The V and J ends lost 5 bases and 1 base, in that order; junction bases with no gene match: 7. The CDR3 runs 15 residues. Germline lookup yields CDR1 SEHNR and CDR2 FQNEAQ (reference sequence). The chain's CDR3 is CASSRTGLRSYEQYF. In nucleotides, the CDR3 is TGTGCCAGCAGCCGGACAGGGTTACGGTCCTACGAGCAGTACTTC.

The CDR3: CASRPLPGQGAGETQYF. Here the CDR3 DNA reads TGTGCCAGTAGACCCTTACCGGGACAGGGGGCTGGAGAGACCCAGTACTTC. This sequence joins TRBV19 and TRBJ2-5; 12 bases are shared with TRBD1. The CDR3 extends over 17 amino acids. Trimming cost V 6 bases and J 4 bases; bases outside gene matches: 12. CDR1 is LNHDA and CDR2 is SQIVND in the germline V gene (reference sequence).

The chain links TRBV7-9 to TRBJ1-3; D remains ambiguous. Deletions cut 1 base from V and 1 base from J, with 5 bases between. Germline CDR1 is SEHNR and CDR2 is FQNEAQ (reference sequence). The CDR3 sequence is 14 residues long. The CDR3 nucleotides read TGTGCCAGCAGCTTAGGGGCATCTGGAAACACCATATATTTT. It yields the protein CASSLGASGNTIYF.

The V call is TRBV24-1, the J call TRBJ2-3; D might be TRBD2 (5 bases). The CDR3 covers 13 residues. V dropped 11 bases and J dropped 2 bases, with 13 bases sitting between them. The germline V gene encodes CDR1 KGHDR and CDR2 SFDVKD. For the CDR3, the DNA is TGTGCCATCAGCGGCAGGAACACAGATACGCAGTATTTT. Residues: CAISGRNTDTQYF.

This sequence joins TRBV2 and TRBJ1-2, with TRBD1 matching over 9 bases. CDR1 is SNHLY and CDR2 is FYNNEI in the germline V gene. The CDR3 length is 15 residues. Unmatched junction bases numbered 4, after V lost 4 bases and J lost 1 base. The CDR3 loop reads CASSVSTGGNYGYTF. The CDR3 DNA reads TGTGCCAGCAGTGTATCGACAGGGGGTAACTATGGCTACACCTTC.

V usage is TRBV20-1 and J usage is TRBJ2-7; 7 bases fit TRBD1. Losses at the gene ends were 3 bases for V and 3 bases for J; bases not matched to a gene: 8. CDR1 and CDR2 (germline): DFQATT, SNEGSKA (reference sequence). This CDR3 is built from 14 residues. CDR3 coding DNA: TGCAGTGCTAGTCGACAGGGTTGGGACTACGAGCAGTACTTC. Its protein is CSASRQGWDYEQYF.

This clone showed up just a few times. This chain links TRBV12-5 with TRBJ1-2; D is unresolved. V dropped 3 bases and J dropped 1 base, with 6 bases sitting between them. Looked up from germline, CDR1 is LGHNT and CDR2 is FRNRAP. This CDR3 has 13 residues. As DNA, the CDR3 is TGTGCTAGTGGTTTTGAGATTAACTATGGCTACACCTTC. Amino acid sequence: CASGFEINYGYTF.

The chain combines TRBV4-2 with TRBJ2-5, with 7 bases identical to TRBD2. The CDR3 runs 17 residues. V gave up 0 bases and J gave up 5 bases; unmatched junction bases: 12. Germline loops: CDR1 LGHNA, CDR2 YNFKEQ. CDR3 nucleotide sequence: TGTGCCAGCAGCCAAGAGCGGCAGCGGGGTGGGGCGGAGACCCAGTACTTC. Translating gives CASSQERQRGGAETQYF.

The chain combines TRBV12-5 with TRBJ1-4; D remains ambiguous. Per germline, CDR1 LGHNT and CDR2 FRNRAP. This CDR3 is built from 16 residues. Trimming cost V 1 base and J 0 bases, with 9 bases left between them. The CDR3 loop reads CASGLARTATNEKLFF. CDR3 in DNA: TGTGCTAGTGGTTTGGCCCGTACTGCAACTAATGAAAAACTGTTTTTT.

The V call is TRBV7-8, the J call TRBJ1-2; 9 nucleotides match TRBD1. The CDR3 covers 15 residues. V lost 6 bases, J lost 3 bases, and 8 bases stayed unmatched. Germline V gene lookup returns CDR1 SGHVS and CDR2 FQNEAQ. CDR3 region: CASSRNRGPDYGYTF. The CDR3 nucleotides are TGTGCCAGCAGTCGTAACAGGGGGCCCGACTATGGCTACACCTTC.

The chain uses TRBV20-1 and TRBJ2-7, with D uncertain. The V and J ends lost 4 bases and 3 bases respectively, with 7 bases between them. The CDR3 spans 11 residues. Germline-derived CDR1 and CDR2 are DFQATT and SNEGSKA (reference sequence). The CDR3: CSATTDYEQYF. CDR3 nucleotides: TGCAGTGCTACTACAGACTACGAGCAGTACTTC.